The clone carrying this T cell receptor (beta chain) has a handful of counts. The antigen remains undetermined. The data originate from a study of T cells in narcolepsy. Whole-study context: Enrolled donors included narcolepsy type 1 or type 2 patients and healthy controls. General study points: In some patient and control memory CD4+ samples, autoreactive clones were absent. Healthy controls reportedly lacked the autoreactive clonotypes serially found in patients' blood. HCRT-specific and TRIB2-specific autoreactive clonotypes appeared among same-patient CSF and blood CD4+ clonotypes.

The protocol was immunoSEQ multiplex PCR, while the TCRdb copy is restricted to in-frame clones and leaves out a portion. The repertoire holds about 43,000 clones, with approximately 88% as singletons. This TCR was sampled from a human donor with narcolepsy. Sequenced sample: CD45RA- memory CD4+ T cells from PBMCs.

The CDR3 nucleotides read TGCGCCAGCAGCGCTACGGGACAGGTAGAAGCTTTCTTT. Translating it yields CASSATGQVEAFF. The chain uses TRBV5-1 and TRBJ1-1; 8 bases agree with TRBD1. Germline CDR1 is SGHRS and CDR2 is YFSETQ. The CDR3 is 13 amino acids. Trimming removed 4 bases from V and 8 bases from J; junction bases left unmatched: 7.